This T cell receptor beta chain was found in a study of T-cell reconstitution after alpha-beta-depleted transplantation in children. Study findings and constraints: There were some patients whose high TCRbeta diversity at day 60 came from surviving recipient T cells and thymic progenitors. About two months after transplant, alpha-beta T cells reportedly came from several hundred expanded graft clones. Among T cells one year after transplant, newly produced cells accounted for most counts and diversity.

Comments on this clonotype: Its matching antigen is unknown.

Germline V gene data show CDR1 as LNHDA and CDR2 as SQIVND (reference sequence). The CDR3 is 15 amino acids. V shed 10 bases and J 4 bases; nucleotides not matched to a gene: 11. Unique molecular identifiers were used to barcode this TCRbeta library. TCRdb analysed the PCR reads with MiXCR anew, one entry per CDR3 protein. Here the sample spans 500,000 to 650,000 distinct CDR3 sequences, about an eighth being singletons. The chain recombines TRBV19 with TRBJ2-5, with 11 positions matching TRBD2. The receptor comes from a male patient under 18 who had a stem cell transplant for acute myeloid leukemia, so the T cells may come from the graft donor. Here the sequenced sample was PBMCs, mostly from graft donor cells, taken 360 days after TCRalphabeta/CD19-depleted stem cell transplant. The CDR3 is CATAILAGVSETQYF. For the CDR3, the DNA is TGTGCCACCGCAATACTAGCGGGAGTCTCAGAGACCCAGTACTTC.